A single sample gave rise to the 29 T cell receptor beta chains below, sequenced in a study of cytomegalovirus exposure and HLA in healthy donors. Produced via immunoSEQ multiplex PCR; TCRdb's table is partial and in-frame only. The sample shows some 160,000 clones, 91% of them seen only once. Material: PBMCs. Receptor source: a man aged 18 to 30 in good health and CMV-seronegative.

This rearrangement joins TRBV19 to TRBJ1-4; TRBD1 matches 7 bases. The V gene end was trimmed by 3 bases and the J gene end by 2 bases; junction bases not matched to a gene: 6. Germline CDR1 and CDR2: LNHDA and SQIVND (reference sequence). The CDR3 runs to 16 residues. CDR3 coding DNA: TGTGCCAGTAGTATGCGTAGACAGGGTACTAATGAAAAACTGTTTTTT. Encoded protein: CASSMRRQGTNEKLFF.

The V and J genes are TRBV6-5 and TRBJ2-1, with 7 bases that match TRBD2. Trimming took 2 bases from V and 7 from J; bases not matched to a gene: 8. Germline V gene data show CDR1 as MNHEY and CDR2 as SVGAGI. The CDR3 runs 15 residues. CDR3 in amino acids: CASSYGGRAINEQFF. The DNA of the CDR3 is TGTGCCAGCAGTTACGGGGGGAGGGCCATTAATGAGCAGTTCTTC.

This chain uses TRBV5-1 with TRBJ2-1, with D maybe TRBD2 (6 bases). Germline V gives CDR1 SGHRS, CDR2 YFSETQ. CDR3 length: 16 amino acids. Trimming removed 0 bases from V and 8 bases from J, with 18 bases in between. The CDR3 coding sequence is TGCGCCAGCAGCTTGGACGGGACTGGTTTGCCAGATGAGCAGTTCTTC. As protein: CASSLDGTGLPDEQFF.

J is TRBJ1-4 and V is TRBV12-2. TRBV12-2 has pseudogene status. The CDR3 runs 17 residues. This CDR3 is CASRLRPVPATNEKLFF. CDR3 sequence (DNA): TGTGCAAGTCGCTTACGTCCGGTACCTGCAACTAATGAAAAACTGTTTTTT.

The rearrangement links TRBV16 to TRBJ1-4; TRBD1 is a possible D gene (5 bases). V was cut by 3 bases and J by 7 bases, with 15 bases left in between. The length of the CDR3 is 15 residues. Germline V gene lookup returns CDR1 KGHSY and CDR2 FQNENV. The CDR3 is CASSQSRAGGEKLFF. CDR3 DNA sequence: TGTGCCAGCAGCCAGTCCCGGGCCGGGGGTGAAAAACTGTTTTTT.

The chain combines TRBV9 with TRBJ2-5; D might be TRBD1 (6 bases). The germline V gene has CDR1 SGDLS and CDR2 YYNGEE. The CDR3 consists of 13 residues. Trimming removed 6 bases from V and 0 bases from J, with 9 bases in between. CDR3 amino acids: CASTTGYQETQYF. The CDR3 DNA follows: TGTGCCAGCACAACAGGGTACCAAGAGACCCAGTACTTC.

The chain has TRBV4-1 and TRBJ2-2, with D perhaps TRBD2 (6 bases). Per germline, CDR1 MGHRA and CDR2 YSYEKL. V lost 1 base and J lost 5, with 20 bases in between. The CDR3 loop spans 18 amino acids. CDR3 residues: CASSQVEFGISGTGELFF. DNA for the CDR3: TGCGCCAGCAGCCAAGTTGAATTTGGTATTAGCGGAACCGGGGAGCTGTTTTTT.

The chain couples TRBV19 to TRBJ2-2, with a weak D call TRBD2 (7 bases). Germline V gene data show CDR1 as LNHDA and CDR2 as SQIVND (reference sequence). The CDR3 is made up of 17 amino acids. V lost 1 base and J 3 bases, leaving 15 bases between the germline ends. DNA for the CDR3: TGTGCCAGTAGTATAGGGGTTAGGGGGGGCGACACCGGGGAGCTGTTTTTT. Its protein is CASSIGVRGGDTGELFF. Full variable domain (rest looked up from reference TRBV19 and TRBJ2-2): DGGITQSPKYLFRKEGQNVTLSCEQNLNHDAMYWYRQDPGQGLRLIYYSQIVNDFQKGDIAEGYSVSREKKESFPLTVTSAQKNPTAFYLCASSIGVRGGDTGELFFGEGSRLTVL.

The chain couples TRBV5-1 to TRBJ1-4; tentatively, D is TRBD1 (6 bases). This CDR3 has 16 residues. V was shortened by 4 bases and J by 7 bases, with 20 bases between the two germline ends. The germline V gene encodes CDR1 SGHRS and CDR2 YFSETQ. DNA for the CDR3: TGCGCCAGCAGCCCAGACCGGGACACCGGAGGTGAAAAACTGTTTTTT. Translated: CASSPDRDTGGEKLFF.

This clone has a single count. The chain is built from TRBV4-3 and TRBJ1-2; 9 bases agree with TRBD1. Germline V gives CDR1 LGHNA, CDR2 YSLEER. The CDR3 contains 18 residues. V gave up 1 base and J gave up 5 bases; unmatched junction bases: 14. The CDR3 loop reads CASSQATGGAMGFYGYTF. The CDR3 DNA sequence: TGCGCCAGCAGCCAAGCCACAGGGGGCGCGATGGGATTTTATGGCTACACCTTC.

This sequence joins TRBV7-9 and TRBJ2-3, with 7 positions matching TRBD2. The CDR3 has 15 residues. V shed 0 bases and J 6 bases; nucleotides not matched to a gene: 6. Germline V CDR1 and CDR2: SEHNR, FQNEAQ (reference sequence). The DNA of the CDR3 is TGTGCCAGCAGCTTAGCGACGACTAGCTGGGATACGCAGTATTTT. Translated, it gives CASSLATTSWDTQYF. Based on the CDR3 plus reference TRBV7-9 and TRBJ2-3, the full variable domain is DTGVSQNPRHKITKRGQNVTFRCDPISEHNRLYWYRQTLGQGPEFLTYFQNEAQLEKSRLLSDRFSAERPKGSFSTLEIQRTEQGDSAMYLCASSLATTSWDTQYFGPGTRLTVL.

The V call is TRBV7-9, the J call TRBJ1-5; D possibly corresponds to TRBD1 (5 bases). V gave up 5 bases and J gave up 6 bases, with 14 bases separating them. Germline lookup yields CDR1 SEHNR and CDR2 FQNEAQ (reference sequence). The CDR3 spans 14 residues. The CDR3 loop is CASSAGPTGQPQHF. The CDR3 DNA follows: TGTGCCAGCAGCGCAGGGCCTACCGGTCAGCCCCAGCATTTT.

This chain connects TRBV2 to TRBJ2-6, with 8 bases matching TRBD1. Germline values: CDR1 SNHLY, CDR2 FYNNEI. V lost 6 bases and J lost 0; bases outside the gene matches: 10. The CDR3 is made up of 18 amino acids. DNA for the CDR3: TGTGCCAGCAGGAAGGCCGGGACAGGCTTCTCTGGGGCCAACGTCCTGACTTTC. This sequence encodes CASRKAGTGFSGANVLTF. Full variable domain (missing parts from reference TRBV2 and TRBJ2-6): EPEVTQTPSHQVTQMGQEVILRCVPISNHLYFYWYRQILGQKVEFLVSFYNNEISEKSEIFDDQFSVERPDGSNFTLKIRSTKLEDSAMYFCASRKAGTGFSGANVLTFGAGSRLTVL.

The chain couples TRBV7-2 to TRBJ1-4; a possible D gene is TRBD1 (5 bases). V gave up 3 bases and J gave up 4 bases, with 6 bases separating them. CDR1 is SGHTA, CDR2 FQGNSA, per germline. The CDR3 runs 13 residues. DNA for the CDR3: TGTGCCAGCAGCTTGGGACTTAATGAAAAACTGTTTTTT. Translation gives CASSLGLNEKLFF.

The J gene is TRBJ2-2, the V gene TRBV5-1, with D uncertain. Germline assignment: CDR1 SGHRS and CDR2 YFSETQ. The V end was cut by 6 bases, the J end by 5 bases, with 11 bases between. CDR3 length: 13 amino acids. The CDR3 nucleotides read TGCGCCAGCACCCCCGGTAGAACCGGGGAGCTGTTTTTT. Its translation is CASTPGRTGELFF. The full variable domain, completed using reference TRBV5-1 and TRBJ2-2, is KAGVTQTPRYLIKTRGQQVTLSCSPISGHRSVSWYQQTPGQGLQFLFEYFSETQRNKGNFPGRFSGRQFSNSRSEMNVSTLELGDSALYLCASTPGRTGELFFGEGSRLTVL.

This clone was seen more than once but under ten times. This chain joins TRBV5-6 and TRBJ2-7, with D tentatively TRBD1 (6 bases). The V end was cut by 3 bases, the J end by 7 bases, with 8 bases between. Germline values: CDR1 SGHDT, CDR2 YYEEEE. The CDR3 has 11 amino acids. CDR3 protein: CASSSGTEQYV. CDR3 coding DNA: TGTGCCAGCAGCTCTGGGACAGAGCAGTACGTC.

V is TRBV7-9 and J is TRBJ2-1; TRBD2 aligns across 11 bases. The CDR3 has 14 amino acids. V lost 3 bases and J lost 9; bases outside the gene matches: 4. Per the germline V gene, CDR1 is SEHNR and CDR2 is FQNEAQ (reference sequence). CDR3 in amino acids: CASSFTLAGVEQFF. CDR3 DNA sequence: TGTGCCAGCAGCTTCACACTAGCGGGAGTTGAGCAGTTCTTC.

The CDR3 loop reads CASRTGGSYEQYF. CDR3 coding DNA: TGCGCCAGCCGAACAGGGGGTTCATACGAGCAGTACTTC. The V call is TRBV5-1, the J call TRBJ2-7; 8 bases line up with TRBD1. V trimming: 7 bases; J trimming: 4 bases; junction bases outside the gene matches: 7. Germline CDR1 and CDR2: SGHRS and YFSETQ. CDR3 size: 13 residues.

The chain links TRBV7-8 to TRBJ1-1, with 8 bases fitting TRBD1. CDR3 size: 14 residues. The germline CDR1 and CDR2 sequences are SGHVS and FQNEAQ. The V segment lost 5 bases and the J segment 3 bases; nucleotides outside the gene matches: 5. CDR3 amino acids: CASSRHRGDTEAFF. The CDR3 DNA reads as TGTGCCAGCAGCAGACACAGGGGGGACACTGAAGCTTTCTTT.

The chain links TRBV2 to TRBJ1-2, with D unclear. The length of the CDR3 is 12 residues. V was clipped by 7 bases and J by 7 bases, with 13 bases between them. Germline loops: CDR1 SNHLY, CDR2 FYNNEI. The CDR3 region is CASNFVTGGYTF. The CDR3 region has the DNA TGTGCCAGCAATTTCGTGACGGGTGGCTACACCTTC.

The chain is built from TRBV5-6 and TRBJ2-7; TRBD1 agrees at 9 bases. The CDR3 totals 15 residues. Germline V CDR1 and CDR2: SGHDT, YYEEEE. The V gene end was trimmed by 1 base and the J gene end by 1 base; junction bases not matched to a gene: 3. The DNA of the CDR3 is TGTGCCAGCAGCTTGCCAGGGACAGGGTCCTACGAGCAGTACTTC. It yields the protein CASSLPGTGSYEQYF.

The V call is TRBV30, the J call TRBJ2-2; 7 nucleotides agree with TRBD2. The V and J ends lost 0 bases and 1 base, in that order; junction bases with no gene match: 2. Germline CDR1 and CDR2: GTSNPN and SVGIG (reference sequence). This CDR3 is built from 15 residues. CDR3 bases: TGTGCCTGGAGTGTTCGGGGGGAGAACACCGGGGAGCTGTTTTTT. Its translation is CAWSVRGENTGELFF.

The CDR3 spells CASSLARGEKLFF. CDR3 coding DNA: TGTGCCAGCAGCTTAGCTAGGGGGGAAAAACTGTTTTTT. The chain carries TRBV7-2 and TRBJ1-4; maybe TRBD1 (6 bases). Germline-derived CDR1 and CDR2 are SGHTA and FQGNSA. The V and J ends lost 0 bases and 8 bases respectively, with 7 bases between them. The CDR3 totals 13 residues.

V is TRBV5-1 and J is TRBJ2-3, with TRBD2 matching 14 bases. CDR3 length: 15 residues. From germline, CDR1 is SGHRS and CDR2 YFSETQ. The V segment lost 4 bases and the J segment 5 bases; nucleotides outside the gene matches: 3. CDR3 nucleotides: TGCGCCAGCAGCAGGACTAGCGGGGGGTTAGATACGCAGTATTTT. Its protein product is CASSRTSGGLDTQYF.

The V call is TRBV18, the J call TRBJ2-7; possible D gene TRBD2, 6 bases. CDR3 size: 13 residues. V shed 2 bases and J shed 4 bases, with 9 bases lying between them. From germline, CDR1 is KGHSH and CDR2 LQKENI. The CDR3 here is CASSPGAGYEQYV. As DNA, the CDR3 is TGTGCCAGCTCACCAGGGGCGGGATACGAGCAGTACGTC.

DNA for the CDR3: TGTGCCAGCAGCCTGAGACAGGGGGTTTCCTATGGCTACACCTTC. This encodes CASSLRQGVSYGYTF. V usage is TRBV5-6 and J usage is TRBJ1-2, with 9 nucleotides matching TRBD1. Germline CDR1 SGHDT, CDR2 YYEEEE. The CDR3 sequence is 15 residues long. Germline trimming cut 4 bases from V and 4 bases from J; bases unmatched to any gene: 8. Together with reference TRBV5-6 and TRBJ1-2, the CDR3 gives the full variable domain: DAGVTQSPTHLIKTRGQQVTLRCSPKSGHDTVSWYQQALGQGPQFIFQYYEEEERQRGNFPDRFSGHQFPNYSSELNVNALLLGDSALYLCASSLRQGVSYGYTFGSGTRLTVV.

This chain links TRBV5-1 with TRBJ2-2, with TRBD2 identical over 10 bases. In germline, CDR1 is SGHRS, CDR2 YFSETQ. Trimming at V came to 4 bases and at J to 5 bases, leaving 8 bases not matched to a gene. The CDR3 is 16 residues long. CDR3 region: CASSASSGRVTGELFF. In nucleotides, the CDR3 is TGCGCCAGCAGCGCCTCTAGCGGGAGAGTGACCGGGGAGCTGTTTTTT.

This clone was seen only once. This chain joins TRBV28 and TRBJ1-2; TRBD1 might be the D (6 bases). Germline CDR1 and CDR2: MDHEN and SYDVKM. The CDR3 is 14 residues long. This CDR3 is CAHTAGGLGYGYTF. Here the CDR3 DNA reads TGTGCTCATACCGCGGGGGGGCTGGGCTATGGCTACACCTTC.

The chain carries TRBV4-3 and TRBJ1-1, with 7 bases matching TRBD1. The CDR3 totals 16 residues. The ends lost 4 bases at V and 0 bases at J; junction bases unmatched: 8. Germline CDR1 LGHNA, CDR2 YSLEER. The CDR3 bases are TGCGCCAGCAGCCCCCGGGACAGACAATTGAACACTGAAGCTTTCTTT. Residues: CASSPRDRQLNTEAFF.